The 32 T cell receptor beta chains below come from one sample, sequenced in a study of cytomegalovirus exposure and HLA in healthy donors (dated by TCRdb to the late 2010s). The receptor library was made with the immunoSEQ multiplex PCR assay. A mixture of 60 forward primers for TCR Vbeta segments and 13 reverse primers for TCR Jbeta segments was used in the multiplex PCR. This immuneACCESS table, as held by TCRdb, lists in-frame sequences with V and J called but not all clones. Of the missing ones, under half trace to an unresolved V gene in checked studies; the others have no known cause. The table for this sample lists about 170,000 clones; around 85% of them were counted only once. The ten largest clonotypes hold 1% of the sample. Sequencing input: PBMCs. The origin of the receptors is a boy under 10 years old in good health and CMV-seronegative.

V gene TRBV15 combines with J gene TRBJ1-5, with unresolved D. The germline CDR1 and CDR2 sequences are LNHNV and YYDKDF (reference sequence). V was shortened by 5 bases and J by 0 bases, with 11 bases between the two germline ends. The CDR3 extends over 15 amino acids. The CDR3, as DNA: TGTGCCACCAGCGCAGATTCGTATAGCAATCAGCCCCAGCATTTT. Translation: CATSADSYSNQPQHF.

The gene calls are TRBV28 and TRBJ2-3; maybe TRBD1 (5 bases). Trimming took 4 bases from V and 6 from J, leaving 14 bases between them. Looked up from germline, CDR1 is MDHEN and CDR2 is SYDVKM. This CDR3 has 14 residues. CDR3 bases: TGTGCCAGCAGTTCTAACAGGCCTACCGATACGCAGTATTTT. This gives the protein CASSSNRPTDTQYF. The complete variable domain, with remaining parts taken from reference TRBV28 and TRBJ2-3, reads DVKVTQSSRYLVKRTGEKVFLECVQDMDHENMFWYRQDPGLGLRLIYFSYDVKMKEKGDIPEGYSVSREKKERFSLILESASTNQTSMYLCASSSNRPTDTQYFGPGTRLTVL.

The chain employs TRBV6-4 and TRBJ2-3; 11 nucleotides align to TRBD2. Per germline, CDR1 MRHNA and CDR2 SNTAGT. The CDR3 covers 15 residues. J was trimmed by 6 bases and V by 4 bases; bases with no gene match: 6. The CDR3 region is CASSVTSGSVDTQYF. The DNA of the CDR3 is TGTGCCAGCAGTGTTACTAGCGGGAGTGTTGATACGCAGTATTTT.

V and J are TRBV2 and TRBJ2-5; D perhaps matches TRBD1 (7 bases). The CDR3 is 18 residues long. The ends were cut back, 0 bases at V and 1 base at J, with 18 bases in the middle. Per germline, CDR1 SNHLY and CDR2 FYNNEI. The CDR3 bases are TGTGCCAGCAGTGAAGCGGGGGGTACAGGGGTGATCCAAGAGACCCAGTACTTC. Translating gives CASSEAGGTGVIQETQYF.

The rearrangement links TRBV29-1 to TRBJ2-5, with 7 bases that match TRBD1. J lost 5 bases, V lost 4 bases, and 40 bases had no gene match. The CDR3 covers 24 residues. The V gene's germline CDR1 is SQVTM and CDR2 ANQGSEA. CDR3 DNA sequence: TGCAGCGTTGTAAACCCTGGACAGTCCGAAATGATGTGGGGACAGTCTGGATTCTCTGAGACCCAGTACTTC. Its protein product is CSVVNPGQSEMMWGQSGFSETQYF.

The chain employs TRBV2 and TRBJ1-4; 10 nucleotides align to TRBD1. CDR1 SNHLY and CDR2 FYNNEI come from the germline V gene. This CDR3 comprises 15 residues. V trimming: 6 bases; J trimming: 4 bases; junction bases outside the gene matches: 5. CDR3 protein: CASSTRTGGNEKLFF. The CDR3, as DNA: TGTGCCAGCAGCACTAGGACAGGGGGTAATGAAAAACTGTTTTTT.

The chain links TRBV18 to TRBJ2-7; 8 positions match TRBD2. From germline, CDR1 is KGHSH and CDR2 LQKENI. CDR3 size: 15 residues. Germline trimming cut 3 bases from V and 6 bases from J; bases unmatched to any gene: 10. The CDR3 DNA sequence: TGTGCCAGCTCACCGTCAGCGGGAGAGTCCGGCGAGCAGTACTTC. It yields the protein CASSPSAGESGEQYF. Using reference TRBV18 and TRBJ2-7 for the parts outside the CDR3, the full variable domain is NAGVMQNPRHLVRRRGQEARLRCSPMKGHSHVYWYRQLPEEGLKFMVYLQKENIIDESGMPKERFSAEFPKEGPSILRIQQVVRGDSAAYFCASSPSAGESGEQYFGPGTRLTVT.

This chain joins TRBV19 and TRBJ1-4; D may be TRBD1 (5 bases). The CDR3 contains 15 residues. Trimming pared 6 bases from V and 2 bases from J, leaving 13 bases between. Germline CDR1 and CDR2: LNHDA and SQIVND (reference sequence). The CDR3 here is CASSANGGTNEKLFF. The DNA of the CDR3 is TGTGCCAGTAGCGCCAATGGGGGGACTAATGAAAAACTGTTTTTT.

The chain couples TRBV28 to TRBJ1-5, with TRBD1 identical over 8 bases. Germline CDR1 and CDR2: MDHEN and SYDVKM. Unmatched junction bases numbered 8, after V lost 2 bases and J lost 5 bases. This CDR3 contains 16 residues. CDR3 residues: CASSLRAGGNHQPQHF. The DNA of the CDR3 is TGTGCCAGCAGTTTACGGGCAGGGGGCAATCATCAGCCCCAGCATTTT.

The V and J genes are TRBV15 and TRBJ2-1; no definite D call. CDR3 length equals 12 residues. Trimming left V 0 bases short and J 8 bases short, with 5 bases between. Germline-derived CDR1 and CDR2 are LNHNV and YYDKDF (reference sequence). The CDR3: CATSRDRYEQFF. DNA for the CDR3: TGTGCCACCAGCAGAGATCGGTATGAGCAGTTCTTC.

This clone was recorded once. The chain has TRBV7-9 and TRBJ2-5; TRBD1 agrees at 8 bases. With 5 bases clipped from V and 1 base from J, the junction kept 6 bases outside the gene matches. Germline-derived CDR1 and CDR2 are SEHNR and FQNEAQ (reference sequence). This CDR3 is built from 15 residues. In DNA, the CDR3 is TGTGCCAGCAGCGAAGGACAGGGTGCCCAAGAGACCCAGTACTTC. This sequence encodes CASSEGQGAQETQYF.

The V and J genes are TRBV19 and TRBJ2-3; D gene ambiguous. Germline V lookup: CDR1 LNHDA, CDR2 SQIVND (reference sequence). With 3 bases removed from V and 3 bases from J, the gap between germline ends came to 4 bases. The CDR3 has 12 residues. The CDR3 coding sequence is TGTGCCAGTAGTATCGGGACAGATACGCAGTATTTT. It specifies CASSIGTDTQYF.

V gene TRBV28 combines with J gene TRBJ1-5, with 9 nucleotides matching TRBD1. Germline CDR1 reads MDHEN; CDR2 reads SYDVKM. Germline trimming cut 5 bases from V and 4 bases from J; bases unmatched to any gene: 9. There are 16 residues in the CDR3. The CDR3 bases are TGTGCCAGCAGTAAACCGACAGGGGGGTGGAATCAGCCCCAGCATTTT. It specifies CASSKPTGGWNQPQHF.

This clone turned up a few times. The chain links TRBV28 to TRBJ2-3, with 11 bases fitting TRBD1. This CDR3 is 14 amino acids long. Germline V gene sequence: CDR1 MDHEN, CDR2 SYDVKM. Losses at the gene ends were 5 bases for V and 6 bases for J; bases not matched to a gene: 4. For the CDR3, the DNA is TGTGCCAGCAGTGGGACAGGGGGGTGGGATACGCAGTATTTT. This encodes CASSGTGGWDTQYF.

This clone came up a few times. This chain connects TRBV19 to TRBJ1-1; a possible D gene is TRBD1 (6 bases). CDR1 is LNHDA and CDR2 is SQIVND in the germline V gene (reference sequence). The CDR3 sequence is 12 residues long. The V end lost 11 bases, the J end lost 3 bases, and 13 bases lay between the germline ends. The CDR3: CASRGADTEAFF. CDR3 nucleotides: TGTGCCTCCCGGGGGGCGGACACTGAAGCTTTCTTT.

The chain recombines TRBV28 with TRBJ2-7; the match to TRBD2 covers 10 bases. The CDR3 extends over 14 amino acids. Germline V lookup: CDR1 MDHEN, CDR2 SYDVKM. V trimming: 4 bases; J trimming: 3 bases; junction bases outside the gene matches: 3. The DNA for the CDR3 is TGTGCCAGCAGTTCCGGACTAGCGGTCTACGAGCAGTACGTC. Encoded protein: CASSSGLAVYEQYV.

The chain uses TRBV27 and TRBJ2-2, with D perhaps TRBD2 (5 bases). Germline CDR1 reads MNHEY; CDR2 reads SMNVEV (reference sequence). V was pared by 7 bases and J by 6 bases, with 24 bases between. The CDR3 has 17 amino acids. The CDR3 reads CASTDLGLARKAGELFF. DNA of the CDR3: TGTGCCAGCACCGACCTCGGGCTAGCACGAAAAGCCGGGGAGCTGTTTTTT.

The gene calls are TRBV6-1 and TRBJ1-1; 9 positions agree with TRBD1. Unmatched junction bases numbered 7, after V lost 6 bases and J lost 5 bases. Germline V gene data show CDR1 as MNHNS and CDR2 as SASEGT. CDR3 length: 14 amino acids. CDR3: CASSYGTGKTEAFF. The CDR3 nucleotides read TGTGCCAGCAGCTACGGGACAGGGAAAACTGAAGCTTTCTTT.

This chain uses TRBV30 with TRBJ2-5, with D possibly being TRBD1 (5 bases). V lost 0 bases to trimming and J lost 5 bases, with 19 bases between them. The V gene's germline CDR1 is GTSNPN and CDR2 SVGIG (reference sequence). This CDR3 contains 16 residues. The CDR3 DNA reads TGTGCCTGGAGTGTACACGGCCCAGGGCAGGTGGAGACCCAGTACTTC. As protein: CAWSVHGPGQVETQYF.

In this sample, this clone turned up a few times. The chain joins TRBV5-4 to TRBJ1-1, with a possible D match to TRBD1 (5 bases). V lost 0 bases, J lost 4 bases, and 13 bases lay in between. The CDR3 runs to 15 residues. Per the germline V gene, CDR1 is SGHNT and CDR2 is YYREEE (reference sequence). In DNA form, the CDR3 reads TGTGCCAGCAGCTTGGTTGGCAGGGTCTCCACTGAAGCTTTCTTT. Its translation: CASSLVGRVSTEAFF.

The chain recombines TRBV21-1 with TRBJ2-7; the tabulated D call, TRBD1, remains unverified against the DNA. TRBV21-1 represents a pseudogene. This CDR3 has 16 residues. The CDR3 sequence is CASSIMDRGRSYEQYV. In nucleotides, the CDR3 is TGTGCCAGCAGCATCATGGACAGGGGCAGATCCTACGAGCAGTACGTC.

This rearrangement joins TRBV9 to TRBJ2-1; possibly TRBD2 for D (7 bases). Germline V gene sequence: CDR1 SGDLS, CDR2 YYNGEE. This CDR3 region has 18 residues. Trimming pared 3 bases from V and 0 bases from J, leaving 19 bases between. The CDR3 is CASSGRFYREGSYNEQFF. CDR3 nucleotides: TGTGCCAGCAGCGGGAGATTTTACAGGGAGGGCTCCTACAATGAGCAGTTCTTC.

V usage is TRBV5-5 and J usage is TRBJ1-6, with 8 positions matching TRBD1. Trimming took 10 bases from V and 7 from J; bases not matched to a gene: 22. Per the germline V gene, CDR1 is SGHKS and CDR2 is YYEKEE (reference sequence). The CDR3 is 18 residues long. The CDR3 loop reads CALKPDREFIARNSPLHF. For the CDR3, the DNA is TGTGCCCTGAAGCCGGACAGGGAGTTTATAGCGCGGAATTCACCCCTCCACTTT.

The J gene is TRBJ2-1, the V gene TRBV20-1; 13 positions match TRBD2. This CDR3 contains 11 residues. Germline loops: CDR1 DFQATT, CDR2 SNEGSKA (reference sequence). Trimming took 5 bases from V and 13 from J; bases not matched to a gene: 2. CDR3 in DNA: TGCAGTGCTCGACTAGCGGGAGGACAGTTCTTC. Translated, it gives CSARLAGGQFF.

DNA of the CDR3: TGTGCCAGCGGATCGGGACAGGTGTTTAATTCACCCCTCCACTTT. Protein: CASGSGQVFNSPLHF. The rearrangement links TRBV6-5 to TRBJ1-6; 8 positions match TRBD1. V gave up 8 bases and J gave up 6 bases; unmatched junction bases: 9. CDR3 length: 15 residues. CDR1 and CDR2 from the germline V gene are MNHEY and SVGAGI.

The genes are TRBV5-1 and TRBJ2-5, with TRBD1 matching 8 bases. From germline, CDR1 is SGHRS and CDR2 YFSETQ. Trimming at V came to 1 base and at J to 1 base, leaving 6 bases not matched to a gene. The CDR3 runs 16 residues. CDR3 loop: CASSLWAGGFQETQYF. The CDR3, as DNA: TGCGCCAGCAGCTTGTGGGCAGGGGGCTTCCAAGAGACCCAGTACTTC.

The chain couples TRBV27 to TRBJ2-7; D not resolved. The CDR3 has 13 amino acids. V was trimmed by 9 bases and J by 3 bases, leaving 15 bases between them. Germline lookup yields CDR1 MNHEY and CDR2 SMNVEV (reference sequence). CDR3 in amino acids: CASSPVPIYEQYF. The CDR3 DNA sequence: TGTGCCAGTTCGCCGGTTCCGATCTACGAGCAGTACTTC.

The CDR3 is CASSPLDSYTEAFF. DNA for the CDR3: TGTGCCAGCTCACCACTGGACAGCTACACTGAAGCTTTCTTT. V usage is TRBV18 and J usage is TRBJ1-1; possibly TRBD1 for D (6 bases). The CDR3 totals 14 residues. Germline CDR1 KGHSH, CDR2 LQKENI. V was clipped by 1 base and J by 3 bases, with 9 bases between them. The full variable domain, completed using reference TRBV18 and TRBJ1-1, is NAGVMQNPRHLVRRRGQEARLRCSPMKGHSHVYWYRQLPEEGLKFMVYLQKENIIDESGMPKERFSAEFPKEGPSILRIQQVVRGDSAAYFCASSPLDSYTEAFFGQGTRLTVV.

The rearrangement uses TRBV5-4 and TRBJ2-5; 8 bases fit TRBD2. Germline loops: CDR1 SGHNT, CDR2 YYREEE (reference sequence). This CDR3 is 15 amino acids long. J lost 2 bases, V lost 5 bases, and 8 bases had no gene match. CDR3 amino acids: CASSAGGIEQETQYF. CDR3 sequence (DNA): TGTGCCAGCAGTGCGGGAGGTATCGAGCAAGAGACCCAGTACTTC.

The rearrangement links TRBV7-9 to TRBJ2-4; D not certain. The V and J ends lost 2 bases and 5 bases respectively, with 13 bases between them. The CDR3 has 15 residues. Per the germline V gene, CDR1 is SEHNR and CDR2 is FQNEAQ (reference sequence). In DNA form, the CDR3 reads TGTGCCAGCAGCTTATTAGTCGGTGCTCAAAACATTCAGTACTTC. It is translated as CASSLLVGAQNIQYF.

This chain uses TRBV7-9 with TRBJ2-1, with D possibly TRBD1 on 6 matching bases. Germline CDR1 reads SEHNR; CDR2 reads FQNEAQ (reference sequence). With 11 bases removed from V and 7 bases from J, the gap between germline ends came to 21 bases. The CDR3 is made up of 14 amino acids. CDR3 region: CACPKDRSRNEQFF. CDR3 DNA: TGTGCCTGCCCCAAGGACAGATCACGGAATGAGCAGTTCTTC.

The V and J genes are TRBV5-6 and TRBJ2-7, with 11 nucleotides matching TRBD2. Germline V gene data show CDR1 as SGHDT and CDR2 as YYEEEE. The CDR3 covers 15 residues. V shed 4 bases, J shed 4 bases, and the junction held 7 bases outside the gene matches. The CDR3 nucleotides are TGTGCCAGCAGCGCTCTAGCGGGGGGCCCTTACGAGCAGTACGTC. Protein: CASSALAGGPYEQYV.